This T cell receptor beta chain was profiled in a study of tumor-infiltrating lymphocytes in glioblastoma multiforme (dated by TCRdb to 2015 to 2018). Regarding the complete study: To test whether intratumoral genomic heterogeneity fosters TIL diversity, the study jointly examined somatic mutations, TIL diversity and immune response activity. On the study overall, not on this receptor specifically: T cells were not sorted into functional subsets, which the authors noted as a future improvement. Only one glioblastoma patient was included in the TCR and somatic mutation analysis, limiting generalizability. Clone frequencies may be distorted by RNA-based TCR sequencing because unequal numbers of TCR transcripts are carried by T cells.

For each of the roughly nine tumor samples, the AllPrep DNA/RNA mini kit was used to purify genomic DNA and total RNA simultaneously. Every RNA sample had an OD 260/280 ratio above 1.9 and an RNA integrity number above 6.5. Using a modified ARM-PCR protocol with multiple V-beta primers and a C-beta primer, the team built TCRB libraries from RNA through three nested multiplex PCR rounds. TCRB-specific cDNA was synthesized from about 0.5 ug total RNA with ProtoScript II Reverse Transcriptase and a C-beta primer. No unique molecular identifiers were described for the TCRB libraries. In the third PCR, barcodes and adapters were added over about 25 cycles using Deep VentR (exo-) polymerase, and bands of 250-500 bp were then gel purified. An Illumina HiSeq 2500 was used to sequence the TCRB libraries with 250 bp paired-end reads. In the authors' own workflow: Reads were cleaned with Trimmomatic, merged with FLASH, assigned V, D and J segments with MiGEC, and analyzed with VDJtools. Repertoire diversity was measured using the Shannon-Wiener diversity index, which was calculated with VDJtools. TCRdb reprocessed the public reads (quality trimming at Q25 with fastp, clone calling with MiXCR) and kept in-frame beta chains. Rows with a matching CDR3 protein are joined into one entry that keeps the most common DNA and genes. None of the V and J calls come from the authors' own analysis; TCRdb made them. Recorded for this sample are about 15,000 distinct CDR3 sequences; over 60% of them occurred a single time. Over 35% of the sample is in the top ten clones.

Inclusive of the bounding cysteine and phenylalanine, the CDR3 is 13 residues long. The sequence is cut down to CDR3 DNA, 39 bases in frame from base 1. V loses 0 bases of germline sequence and J loses 9 bases, and the interval between the two ends is 10 bases. According to the germline V gene, CDR1 reads SGHRS and CDR2 reads YFSETQ. Note on this clonotype: The antigen this receptor binds is unknown. Per-nucleotide qualities are absent, and no much larger clonotype sits a single base away.

The sequence was obtained from a male donor with glioblastoma. Sequencing was performed on brain tumor tissue. The chain joins TRBV5-1 to TRBJ2-1, with TRBD1 tentatively as D gene (6 bases match). At the DNA level, the sequence is TGCGCCAGCAGCTTGGCAGGGGTCCGTGAGCAGTTCTTC. The translation is CASSLAGVREQFF.